Shown below are 27 T cell receptor beta chains from a single sample sequenced in a study of breast tumors, draining lymph nodes, adjacent tissues (dated by TCRdb to 2016 to 2018). Libraries came from multiplex PCR. TCRdb lists the instrument as Illumina HiSeq 2000. TCRdb reanalyzed the raw reads on its own, using fastp at Q25 for trimming and MiXCR for clone calling, and kept in-frame beta chains. Entries are consolidated by CDR3 protein sequence, retaining the most common genes and DNA. In this sample the table shows some 65,000 distinct CDR3 sequences, approximately 45% of which occur a single time. Together, the top ten hold roughly 9% of the sample. Input material: breast tumor tissue. Every receptor here comes from a female donor with breast cancer. Some clones in this sample may be carry-over from other donors' samples.

This clonotype was picked up many times. This chain links TRBV27 with TRBJ1-2; 9 bases line up with TRBD1. V dropped 3 bases and J dropped 8; count of bases not matched to a gene: 4. Per germline, CDR1 MNHEY and CDR2 SMNVEV (reference sequence). The CDR3 loop spans 13 amino acids. The CDR3 region has the DNA TGTGCCAGCAGTTTCTCGGACAGGGGCGGCTACACCTTC. It encodes CASSFSDRGGYTF.

This chain connects TRBV19 to TRBJ2-5, with 8 nucleotides matching TRBD1. Trimming at V came to 4 bases and at J to 5 bases, leaving 3 bases not matched to a gene. Germline V CDR1 and CDR2: LNHDA, SQIVND (reference sequence). The CDR3 has 13 residues. The CDR3 loop reads CASSTWTGETQYF. The CDR3, as DNA: TGTGCCAGTAGTACCTGGACAGGGGAGACCCAGTACTTC.

This chain links TRBV7-8 with TRBJ2-1; 9 positions agree with TRBD2. CDR1 is SGHVS and CDR2 is FQNEAQ in the germline V gene. This CDR3 region has 16 residues. The trim removed 1 base at V and 2 bases at J, leaving 3 bases unmatched. The CDR3, as DNA: TGTGCCAGCAGCTTAGGCGGGGGGGGGACCTACAATGAGCAGTTCTTC. Translation gives CASSLGGGGTYNEQFF.

The V and J genes are TRBV7-9 and TRBJ2-2; 11 positions match TRBD1. The length of the CDR3 is 16 residues. CDR1 and CDR2 (germline): SEHNR, FQNEAQ (reference sequence). V dropped 4 bases and J dropped 7; count of bases not matched to a gene: 8. The CDR3 region has the DNA TGTGCCAGCAGCTCCCTGGACAGGGGGCGAGTCGGGGAGCTGTTTTTT. Its protein is CASSSLDRGRVGELFF.

This clonotype was recorded at least ten times. The chain combines TRBV7-2 with TRBJ2-7; 8 bases map to TRBD2. The CDR3 is 13 amino acids. In germline, CDR1 is SGHTA, CDR2 FQGNSA. With 8 bases clipped from V and 3 bases from J, the junction kept 6 bases outside the gene matches. DNA for the CDR3: TGTGCCAGCGGGACCGGGAGGGGCTACGAGCAGTACTTC. The encoded protein is CASGTGRGYEQYF.

In the case of this clonotype: A read error is possible here, since a much larger clone lies one base away. The V gene is TRBV18, the J gene TRBJ2-5, with D hard to call. The CDR3 totals 11 residues. The V gene's germline CDR1 is KGHSH and CDR2 LQKENI. The chain's CDR3 is CASSDPETQHF. The CDR3 DNA is TGTGCCAGTTCCGATCCGGAGACCCAGCACTTC.

This chain links TRBV20-1 with TRBJ2-5; maybe TRBD2 (5 bases). The CDR3 runs 14 residues. CDR1 and CDR2 (germline): DFQATT, SNEGSKA (reference sequence). Deletions cut 0 bases from V and 5 bases from J, with 13 bases between. The DNA for the CDR3 is TGCAGTGCTAGAGAGAGGGCTGGTGGCGAGACCCAGTACTTC. Translating it yields CSARERAGGETQYF.

About this clonotype itself: With a much larger clone just one base away, this may be a read error. Since the CDR3 does not end with the conserved phenylalanine or tryptophan, this likely comes from a read error. V gene TRBV7-2 combines with J gene TRBJ2-1, with D perhaps assigned TRBD1 or TRBD2 (5 bases each). Trimming took 2 bases from V and 7 from J, leaving 15 bases between them. CDR1 SGHTA and CDR2 FQGNSA come from the germline V gene. CDR3 size: 15 residues. As DNA, the CDR3 is TGTGCCAGCAGCTTAAGGCCGGCCAGGGAGAATGAGCAGTTCCTC. Translating it yields CASSLRPARENEQFL.

This clonotype was seen many times. The V call is TRBV6-6, the J call TRBJ1-5; D might be TRBD1 (5 bases). Germline V CDR1 and CDR2: MNHNY, SVGAGI (reference sequence). CDR3 size: 13 residues. Trimming stripped 4 bases from V and 6 bases from J, with 10 bases between. As DNA, the CDR3 is TGTGCCAGCAGTTTCCCTGGGGGTCAGCCCCAGCATTTT. Protein sequence: CASSFPGGQPQHF.

The J gene is TRBJ2-1, the V gene TRBV11-3; TRBD2 matches at 9 bases. This CDR3 is built from 14 residues. Germline loops: CDR1 SGHNT, CDR2 YENEEA. Germline trimming cut 5 bases from V and 7 bases from J; bases unmatched to any gene: 6. The CDR3 DNA follows: TGTGCCAGCAGCGGGGCGGGGGGGCCTAATGAGCAGTTCTTC. It specifies CASSGAGGPNEQFF. The full variable domain, with the rest looked up from reference TRBV11-3 and TRBJ2-1, is EAGVVQSPRYKIIEKKQPVAFWCNPISGHNTLYWYLQNLGQGPELLIRYENEEAVDDSQLPKDRFSAERLKGVDSTLKIQPAELGDSAVYLCASSGAGGPNEQFFGPGTRLTVL.

This clonotype has at least ten counts. This may come from a read error, since a much larger clone is one base off. The chain joins TRBV20-1 to TRBJ2-7; 8 bases are a match to TRBD1. Per germline, CDR1 DFQATT and CDR2 SNEGSKA (reference sequence). This CDR3 has 15 amino acids. The ends lost 6 bases at V and 5 bases at J; junction bases unmatched: 15. CDR3 protein: CSADKPGQAAHEQYF. CDR3 nucleotide sequence: TGCAGTGCAGACAAGCCGGGACAGGCGGCACACGAGCAGTACTTC.

The CDR3 spells CASTWGDRGFGNTEAFF. CDR3 DNA: TGTGCCAGTACCTGGGGGGACAGGGGGTTCGGGAACACTGAAGCTTTCTTT. This chain links TRBV19 with TRBJ1-1; the match to TRBD1 covers 11 bases. Germline CDR1 and CDR2: LNHDA and SQIVND (reference sequence). The V segment lost 7 bases and the J segment 1 base; nucleotides outside the gene matches: 11. The CDR3 extends over 17 amino acids.

The CDR3 coding sequence is TGTGCCATCGGCGGGGGGGAGCAGTACTTC. Translation: CAIGGGEQYF. The rearrangement uses TRBV10-3 and TRBJ2-7; 8 nucleotides agree with TRBD2. Germline V CDR1 and CDR2: ENHRY, SYGVKD. After removal of 8 bases from V and 7 bases from J, the junction contained 1 base not matched to a gene. The CDR3 has 10 residues.

This clonotype was seen ten or more times. CDR3: CASSFYREETQYF. As DNA, the CDR3 is TGTGCCAGCAGTTTTTACAGGGAAGAGACCCAGTACTTC. V is TRBV28 and J is TRBJ2-5; D may be TRBD1 (6 bases). The CDR3 is 13 residues long. Germline V gene lookup returns CDR1 MDHEN and CDR2 SYDVKM. Trimming took 3 bases from V and 3 from J, leaving 8 bases between them. Full variable domain (missing parts from reference TRBV28 and TRBJ2-5): DVKVTQSSRYLVKRTGEKVFLECVQDMDHENMFWYRQDPGLGLRLIYFSYDVKMKEKGDIPEGYSVSREKKERFSLILESASTNQTSMYLCASSFYREETQYFGPGTRLLVL.

The chain combines TRBV19 with TRBJ1-1; TRBD1 matches 9 bases. The V segment lost 6 bases and the J segment 7 bases; nucleotides outside the gene matches: 12. The CDR3 covers 15 residues. Germline V gives CDR1 LNHDA, CDR2 SQIVND (reference sequence). The CDR3 loop reads CASSFRQGVIGEAFF. The CDR3 DNA follows: TGTGCCAGTAGCTTCCGACAGGGGGTAATAGGTGAAGCTTTCTTT.

This clonotype is medium-sized in the sample. The chain couples TRBV2 to TRBJ2-1; TRBD1 aligns across 7 bases. The CDR3 has 14 residues. The J segment lost 6 bases and the V segment lost 4 bases, leaving 6 bases of the junction unmatched. Germline V gives CDR1 SNHLY, CDR2 FYNNEI. The CDR3 spells CASSARDSLNEQFF. In nucleotides, the CDR3 is TGTGCCAGCAGTGCACGGGACAGCCTCAATGAGCAGTTCTTC.

Note on this clonotype: This may be a read error, as it is one base from a much larger clone. The chain combines TRBV6-5 with TRBJ2-1; the match to TRBD2 covers 11 bases. Germline assignment: CDR1 MNHEY and CDR2 SVGAGI. The ends lost 5 bases at V and 8 bases at J; junction bases unmatched: 14. The CDR3 is 17 residues long. CDR3 DNA: TGTGCCAGCAGTCTTACACCGACTAGCGGGACTATGGATGAGCAGTTCTTC. This translates into CASSLTPTSGTMDEQFF.

Note on this clonotype: Since no conserved phenylalanine or tryptophan closes the CDR3, a read error is the likely cause. The chain is built from TRBV7-8 and TRBJ2-7, with D perhaps TRBD1 or TRBD2 (5 bases each). The DNA matches TRBJ2-1 better at its end, which makes the J call doubtful. CDR1 is SGHVS, CDR2 FQNEAQ, per germline. The CDR3 extends over 14 amino acids. CDR3 bases: TGTGCCAGCAGCCCAAGTGCGAGGGGCTACGAGCAGTTCTTG. Translated: CASSPSARGYEQFL.

Written as DNA, the CDR3 is TGTGCCAGCAGCCTAGCGGGAGGGCCCCCCTACGAGCAGTACTTC. Its protein is CASSLAGGPPYEQYF. The rearrangement joins TRBV6-1 to TRBJ2-7; 12 positions match TRBD2. Per the germline V gene, CDR1 is MNHNS and CDR2 is SASEGT. The CDR3 runs to 15 residues. Germline trimming cut 6 bases from V and 2 bases from J; bases unmatched to any gene: 5.

This clonotype was counted ten times or more. The chain couples TRBV5-1 to TRBJ2-1, with 10 positions matching TRBD2. CDR1 SGHRS and CDR2 YFSETQ come from the germline V gene. V lost 4 bases and J lost 7; bases outside the gene matches: 8. The CDR3 contains 15 residues. The CDR3 DNA follows: TGCGCCAGCAGCGCCGTTAGCGGGGGGCCAAATGAGCAGTTCTTC. This sequence encodes CASSAVSGGPNEQFF.

This clonotype was detected ten times or more. This rearrangement joins TRBV24-1 to TRBJ1-2, with D perhaps matching TRBD1 (5 bases). This CDR3 is built from 14 residues. Per the germline V gene, CDR1 is KGHDR and CDR2 is SFDVKD. With 0 bases removed from V and 8 bases from J, the gap between germline ends came to 12 bases. The CDR3 nucleotides read TGTGCCACCAGTGATTTGTCAGGGCTCCAAGGCTACACCTTC. Translation: CATSDLSGLQGYTF.

This clonotype was detected ten times or more. The chain joins TRBV14 to TRBJ1-2, with TRBD1 matching over 11 bases. V lost 1 base and J lost 5; bases outside the gene matches: 6. The CDR3 has 16 amino acids. CDR1 is SGHDN, CDR2 FVKESK, per germline. The CDR3 nucleotides read TGTGCCAGCAGCCAAGGAAGGGACAGGGGGGATTATGGCTACACCTTC. This sequence encodes CASSQGRDRGDYGYTF.

This clonotype has at least ten counts. This sequence joins TRBV6-6 and TRBJ1-4, with 7 bases aligning to TRBD1. The CDR3 extends over 17 amino acids. Germline loops: CDR1 MNHNY, CDR2 SVGAGI (reference sequence). J lost 8 bases, V lost 5 bases, and 17 bases had no gene match. The CDR3, as DNA: TGTGCCAGCAGTACGACTATACCCGGGACAGTAAACGAAAAACTGTTTTTT. It yields the protein CASSTTIPGTVNEKLFF.

This chain uses TRBV9 with TRBJ2-3; 15 bases are shared with TRBD2. V gave up 4 bases and J gave up 0 bases; unmatched junction bases: 6. The CDR3 has 18 residues. Germline V gives CDR1 SGDLS, CDR2 YYNGEE. The CDR3 nucleotides read TGTGCCAGCAGCTTCGGACTAGCGGGAGGGACCAGCACAGATACGCAGTATTTT. This translates into CASSFGLAGGTSTDTQYF.

This clonotype occurred many times. The genes are TRBV7-3 and TRBJ2-5; D may be TRBD2 (7 bases). The CDR3 has 13 amino acids. Trimming took off 2 bases at V and 5 bases at J, with 9 bases between the two ends. The germline V gene encodes CDR1 SGHTA and CDR2 FQGTGA. This CDR3 reads CASSLAGAETQYF. CDR3 nucleotides: TGTGCCAGCAGCTTAGCGGGGGCTGAGACCCAGTACTTC.

In this sample, this clonotype turned up many times. The chain uses TRBV7-9 and TRBJ2-7; possible D gene TRBD1, 6 bases. Germline V gene lookup returns CDR1 SEHNR and CDR2 FQNEAQ (reference sequence). Between the trimmed V and J ends, which lost 5 bases and 1 base, there was a span of 15 bases. The CDR3 has 15 residues. The CDR3 DNA is TGTGCCAGCAGCCTCCCTGGGACAAAATCCTACGAGCAGTACTTC. Its protein is CASSLPGTKSYEQYF.

This clonotype was seen a few times. A clone one base away is much larger, so this may be a read error. V and J are TRBV20-1 and TRBJ2-7, with TRBD1 matching over 7 bases. CDR1 DFQATT and CDR2 SNEGSKA come from the germline V gene (reference sequence). V lost 2 bases to trimming and J lost 6 bases; unmatched junction nucleotides: 10. This CDR3 region has 14 residues. The CDR3 region has the DNA TGCAGTGCTAGACGGGCTTCAGGGGGTTCCGAGCAGTACTTC. Protein sequence: CSARRASGGSEQYF.